Detailed here is one T cell receptor (beta chain). Its antigen remains unknown. This CDR3 region has 14 residues. The V gene's germline CDR1 is SQVTM and CDR2 ANQGSEA. The sample comes from a study of T cells expressing NK-cell markers. Overall study: Sorted T-cell subsets CD3+CD56+NKG2C+, CD3+CD56+NKG2C- and CD3+CD56-NKG2C+ were TCR beta-sequenced. Most of the eight sequenced donors tested HCMV-seropositive; one tested seronegative. Regarding the study as a whole: For about 6 donors, the dominant NKG2C+ clonotypes made up roughly 1.0-7.5% of their CD8+ T cells.

5'RACE template switching with UMIs generated TCR beta cDNA. TCRdb reprocessed the 5' RACE reads, with one entry per CDR3 protein and no DNA. This sample contains over 150,000 distinct CDR3 sequences. Sequenced: blood T cells: a sorted CD56 or NKG2C T cell subset, CD4+ or CD8+ T cells, or bulk PBMC T cells (not recorded which). The receptor comes from a man aged 18 to 69 in good health. The V call is TRBV29-1, the J call TRBJ1-2. CDR3: CSAAPGLANYGYTF.